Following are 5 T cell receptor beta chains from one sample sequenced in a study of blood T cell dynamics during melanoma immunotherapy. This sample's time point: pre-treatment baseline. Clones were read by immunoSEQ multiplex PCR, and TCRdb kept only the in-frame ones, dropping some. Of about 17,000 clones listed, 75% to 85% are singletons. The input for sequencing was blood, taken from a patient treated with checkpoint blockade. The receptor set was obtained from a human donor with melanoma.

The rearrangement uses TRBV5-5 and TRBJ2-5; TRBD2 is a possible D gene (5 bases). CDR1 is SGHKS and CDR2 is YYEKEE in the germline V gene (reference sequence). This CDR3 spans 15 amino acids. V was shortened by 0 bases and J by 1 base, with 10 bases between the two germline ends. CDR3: CASSLDPGVQETQYF. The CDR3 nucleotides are TGTGCCAGCAGCTTGGACCCCGGGGTCCAAGAGACCCAGTACTTC.

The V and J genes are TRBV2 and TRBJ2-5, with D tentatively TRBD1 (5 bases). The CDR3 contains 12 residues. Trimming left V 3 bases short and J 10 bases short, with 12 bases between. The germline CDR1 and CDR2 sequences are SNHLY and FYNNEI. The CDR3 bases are TGTGCCAGCAGTGATTCGTTAGGGGACCAGTACTTC. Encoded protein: CASSDSLGDQYF.

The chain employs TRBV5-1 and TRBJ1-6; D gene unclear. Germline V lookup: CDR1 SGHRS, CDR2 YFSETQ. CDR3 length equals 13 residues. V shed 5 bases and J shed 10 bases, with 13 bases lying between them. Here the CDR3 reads CASRESLESPLHF. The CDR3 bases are TGCGCCAGCAGGGAGTCTCTTGAATCACCCCTCCACTTT.

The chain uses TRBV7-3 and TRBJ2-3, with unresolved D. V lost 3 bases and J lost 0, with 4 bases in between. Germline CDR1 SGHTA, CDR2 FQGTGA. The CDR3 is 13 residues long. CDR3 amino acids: CASSLGSTDTQYF. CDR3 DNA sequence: TGTGCCAGCAGCTTGGGTAGCACAGATACGCAGTATTTT.

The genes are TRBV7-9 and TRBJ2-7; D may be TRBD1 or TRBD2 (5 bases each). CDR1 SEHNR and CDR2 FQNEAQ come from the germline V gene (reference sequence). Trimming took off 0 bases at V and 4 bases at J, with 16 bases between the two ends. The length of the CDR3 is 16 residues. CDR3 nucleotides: TGTGCCAGCAGCTTAGCGCACTCGGGGCAATTGTACGAGCAGTACTTC. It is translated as CASSLAHSGQLYEQYF.